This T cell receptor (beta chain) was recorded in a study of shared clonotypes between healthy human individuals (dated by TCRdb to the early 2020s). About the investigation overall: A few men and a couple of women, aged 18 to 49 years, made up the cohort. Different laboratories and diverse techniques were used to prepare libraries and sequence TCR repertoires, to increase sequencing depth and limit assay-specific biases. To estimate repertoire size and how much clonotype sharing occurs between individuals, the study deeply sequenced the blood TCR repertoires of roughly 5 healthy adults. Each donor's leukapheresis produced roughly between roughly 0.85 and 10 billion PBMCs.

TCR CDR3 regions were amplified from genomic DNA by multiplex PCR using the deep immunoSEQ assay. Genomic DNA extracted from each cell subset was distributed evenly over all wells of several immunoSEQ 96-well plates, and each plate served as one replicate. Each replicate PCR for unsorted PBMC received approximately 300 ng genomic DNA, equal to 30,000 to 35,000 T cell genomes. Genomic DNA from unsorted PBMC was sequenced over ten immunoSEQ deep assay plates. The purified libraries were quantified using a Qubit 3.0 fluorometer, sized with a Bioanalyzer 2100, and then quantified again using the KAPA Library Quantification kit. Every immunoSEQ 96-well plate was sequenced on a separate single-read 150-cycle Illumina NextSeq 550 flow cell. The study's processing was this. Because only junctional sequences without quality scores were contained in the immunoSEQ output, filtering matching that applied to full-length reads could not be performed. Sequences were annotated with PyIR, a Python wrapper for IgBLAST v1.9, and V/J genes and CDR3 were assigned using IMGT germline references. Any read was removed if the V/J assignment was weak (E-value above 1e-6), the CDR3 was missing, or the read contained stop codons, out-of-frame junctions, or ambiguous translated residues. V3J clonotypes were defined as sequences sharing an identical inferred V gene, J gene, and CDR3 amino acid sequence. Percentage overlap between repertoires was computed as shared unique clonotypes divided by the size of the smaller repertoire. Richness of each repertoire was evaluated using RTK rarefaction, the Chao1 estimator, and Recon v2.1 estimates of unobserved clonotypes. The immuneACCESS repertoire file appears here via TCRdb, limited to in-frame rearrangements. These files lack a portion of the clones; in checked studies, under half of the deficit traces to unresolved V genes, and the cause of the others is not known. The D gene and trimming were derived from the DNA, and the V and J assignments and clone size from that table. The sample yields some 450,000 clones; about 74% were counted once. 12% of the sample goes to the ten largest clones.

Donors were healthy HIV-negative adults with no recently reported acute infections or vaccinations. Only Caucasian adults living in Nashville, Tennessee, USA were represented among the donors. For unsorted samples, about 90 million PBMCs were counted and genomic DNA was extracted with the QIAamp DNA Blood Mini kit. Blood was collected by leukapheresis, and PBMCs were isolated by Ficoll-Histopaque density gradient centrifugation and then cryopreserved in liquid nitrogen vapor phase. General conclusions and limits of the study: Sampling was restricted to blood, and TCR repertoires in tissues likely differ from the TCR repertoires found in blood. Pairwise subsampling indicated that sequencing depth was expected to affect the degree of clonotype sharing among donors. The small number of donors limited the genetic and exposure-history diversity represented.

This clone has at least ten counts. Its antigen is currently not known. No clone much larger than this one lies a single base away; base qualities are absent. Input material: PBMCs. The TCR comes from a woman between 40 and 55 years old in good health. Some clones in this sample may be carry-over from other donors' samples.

CDR3 sequence: CASSLRTGDNYGYTF. The DNA sequence is given as TGCGCCAGCAGCCTCCGGACAGGGGATAACTATGGCTACACCTTC. The rearranged chain carries TRBV4-1 and TRBJ1-2; 9 of the junction bases match TRBD1. Spanning cysteine to phenylalanine, the CDR3 consists of 15 amino acids. The sequence is cut down to CDR3 DNA, 45 bases in frame from base 1. The germline V gene specifies MGHRA as CDR1 and YSYEKL as CDR2. Trimming accounts for 4 bases at V and 1 base at J, while the number of junction bases matched to no gene is 4.